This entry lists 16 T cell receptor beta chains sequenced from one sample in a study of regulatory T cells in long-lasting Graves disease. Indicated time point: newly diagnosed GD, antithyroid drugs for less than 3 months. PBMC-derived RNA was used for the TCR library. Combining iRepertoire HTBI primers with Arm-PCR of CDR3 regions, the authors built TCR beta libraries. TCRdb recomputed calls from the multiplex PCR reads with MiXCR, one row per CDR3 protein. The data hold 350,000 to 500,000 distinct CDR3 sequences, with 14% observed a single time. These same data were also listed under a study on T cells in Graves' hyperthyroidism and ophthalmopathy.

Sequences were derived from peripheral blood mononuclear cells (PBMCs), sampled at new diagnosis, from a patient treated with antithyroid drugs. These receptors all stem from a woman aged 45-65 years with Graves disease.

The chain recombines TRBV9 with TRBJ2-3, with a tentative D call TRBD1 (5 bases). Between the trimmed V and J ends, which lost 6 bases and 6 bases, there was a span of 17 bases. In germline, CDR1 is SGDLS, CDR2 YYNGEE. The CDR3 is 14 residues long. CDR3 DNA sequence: TGTGCCAGCAAGGGAAGGGGTCCCGGGGATACGCAGTATTTT. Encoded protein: CASKGRGPGDTQYF.

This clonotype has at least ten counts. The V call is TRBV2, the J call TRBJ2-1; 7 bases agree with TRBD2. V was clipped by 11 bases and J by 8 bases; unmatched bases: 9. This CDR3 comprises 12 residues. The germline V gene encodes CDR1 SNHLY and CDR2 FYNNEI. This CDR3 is CAGGLVGDEQFF. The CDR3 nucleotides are TGTGCCGGCGGACTAGTCGGGGATGAGCAGTTCTTC.

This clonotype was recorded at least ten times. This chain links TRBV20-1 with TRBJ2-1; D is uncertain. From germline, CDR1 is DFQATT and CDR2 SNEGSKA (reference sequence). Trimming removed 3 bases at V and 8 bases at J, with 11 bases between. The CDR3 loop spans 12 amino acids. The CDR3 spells CSASPGFDEQFF. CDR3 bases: TGCAGTGCTAGTCCCGGGTTCGATGAGCAGTTCTTC.

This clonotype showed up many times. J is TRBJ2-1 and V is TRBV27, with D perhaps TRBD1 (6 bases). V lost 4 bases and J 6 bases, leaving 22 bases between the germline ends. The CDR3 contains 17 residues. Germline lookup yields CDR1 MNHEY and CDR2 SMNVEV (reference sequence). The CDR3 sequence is CASSSSPDRWVGNEQFF. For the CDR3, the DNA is TGTGCCAGCAGTTCTTCCCCCGACAGGTGGGTGGGCAATGAGCAGTTCTTC.

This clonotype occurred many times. The CDR3, as DNA: TGTGCCAGCAGTGGGGACAGCTCCTACAATGAGCAGTTCTTC. This translates into CASSGDSSYNEQFF. This rearrangement joins TRBV6-2 or TRBV6-3 to TRBJ2-1; 7 nucleotides align to TRBD1. Unmatched junction bases numbered 1, after V lost 5 bases and J lost 0 bases. The CDR3 length is 14 residues. Germline CDR1 is MNHEY and CDR2 is SVGEGT.

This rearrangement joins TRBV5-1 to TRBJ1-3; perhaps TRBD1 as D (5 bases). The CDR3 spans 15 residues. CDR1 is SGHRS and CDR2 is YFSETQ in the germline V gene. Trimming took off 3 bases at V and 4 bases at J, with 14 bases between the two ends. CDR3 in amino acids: CASSWGDGAGNTIYF. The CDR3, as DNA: TGCGCCAGCAGCTGGGGGGACGGCGCAGGAAACACCATATATTTT.

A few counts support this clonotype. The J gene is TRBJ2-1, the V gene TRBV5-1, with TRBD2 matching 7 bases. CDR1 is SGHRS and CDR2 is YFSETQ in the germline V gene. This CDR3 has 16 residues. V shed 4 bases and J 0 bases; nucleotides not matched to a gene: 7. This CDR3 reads CASSPAGRVSYNEQFF. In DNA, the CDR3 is TGCGCCAGCAGCCCGGCTGGGAGGGTCTCCTACAATGAGCAGTTCTTC.

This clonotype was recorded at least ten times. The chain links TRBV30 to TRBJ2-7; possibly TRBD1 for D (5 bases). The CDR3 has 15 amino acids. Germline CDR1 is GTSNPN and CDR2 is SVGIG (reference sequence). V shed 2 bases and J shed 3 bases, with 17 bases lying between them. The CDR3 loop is CAWSQPRRGLYEQYF. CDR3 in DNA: TGTGCCTGGAGTCAACCCCGTAGGGGTCTCTACGAGCAGTACTTC.

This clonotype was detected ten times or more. The CDR3 is CASSYRSGRPSYEQYF. The DNA for the CDR3 is TGTGCCAGCAGTTACCGTAGCGGGAGGCCCTCCTACGAGCAGTACTTC. V usage is TRBV27 and J usage is TRBJ2-7; 10 nucleotides match TRBD2. From germline, CDR1 is MNHEY and CDR2 SMNVEV (reference sequence). CDR3 length: 16 residues. V lost 4 bases, J lost 0 bases, and 6 bases stayed unmatched.

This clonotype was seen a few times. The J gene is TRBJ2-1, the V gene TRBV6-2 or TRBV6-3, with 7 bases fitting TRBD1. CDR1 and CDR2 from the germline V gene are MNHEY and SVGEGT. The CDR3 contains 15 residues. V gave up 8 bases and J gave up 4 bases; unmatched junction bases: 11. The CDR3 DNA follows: TGTGCCAGCGGGCTCGGACAGGCCGAATACAATGAGCAGTTCTTC. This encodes CASGLGQAEYNEQFF.

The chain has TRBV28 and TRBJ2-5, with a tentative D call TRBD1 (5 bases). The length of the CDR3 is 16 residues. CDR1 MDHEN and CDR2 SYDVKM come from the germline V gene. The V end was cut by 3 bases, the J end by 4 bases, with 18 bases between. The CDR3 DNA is TGTGCCAGCAGTTTCCCGCTACAAGGGGCGCTAGAGACCCAGTACTTC. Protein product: CASSFPLQGALETQYF.

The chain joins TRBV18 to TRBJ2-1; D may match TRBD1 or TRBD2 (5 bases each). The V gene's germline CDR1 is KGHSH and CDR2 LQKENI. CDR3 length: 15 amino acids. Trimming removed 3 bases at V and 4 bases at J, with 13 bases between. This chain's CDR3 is CASSPGRESYNEQFF. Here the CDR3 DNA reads TGTGCCAGCTCACCGGGCAGGGAGTCTTACAATGAGCAGTTCTTC.

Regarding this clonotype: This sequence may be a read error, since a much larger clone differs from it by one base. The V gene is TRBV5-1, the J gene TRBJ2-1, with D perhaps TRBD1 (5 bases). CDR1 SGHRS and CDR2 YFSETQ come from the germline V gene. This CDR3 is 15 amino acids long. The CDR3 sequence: CASSFPRATVNEQSF. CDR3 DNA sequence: TGCGCCAGCAGCTTCCCCAGGGCCACGGTAAATGAGCAGTCCTTC.

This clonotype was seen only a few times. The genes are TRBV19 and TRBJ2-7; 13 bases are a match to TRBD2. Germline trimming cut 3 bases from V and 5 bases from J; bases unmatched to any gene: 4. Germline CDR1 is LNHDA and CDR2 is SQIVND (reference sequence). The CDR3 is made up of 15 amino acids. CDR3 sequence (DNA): TGTGCCAGTAGTATTTGGACTAGCGGGAGAAACGAGCAGTACTTC. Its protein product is CASSIWTSGRNEQYF.

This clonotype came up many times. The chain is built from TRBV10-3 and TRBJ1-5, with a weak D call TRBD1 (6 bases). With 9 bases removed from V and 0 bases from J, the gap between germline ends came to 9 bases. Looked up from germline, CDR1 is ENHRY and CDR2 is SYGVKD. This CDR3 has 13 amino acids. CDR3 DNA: TGTGCCATTAACAGGGATAGCAATCAGCCCCAGCATTTT. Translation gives CAINRDSNQPQHF.

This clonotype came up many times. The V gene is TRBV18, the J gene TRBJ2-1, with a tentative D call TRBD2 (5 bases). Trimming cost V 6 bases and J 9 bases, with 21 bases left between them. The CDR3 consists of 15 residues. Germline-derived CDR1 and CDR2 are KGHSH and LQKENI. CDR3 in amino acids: CASSPREISVSEQFF. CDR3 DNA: TGTGCCAGCTCCCCAAGGGAGATTAGCGTGAGTGAGCAGTTCTTC.